These T cell receptor beta chains were read from a single sample in a study of shared clonotypes between healthy human individuals. Using immunoSEQ multiplex PCR, the repertoire was profiled, and TCRdb retains in-frame clones only, with some absent. The data contain 2 million to 3 million clones, approximately 94% of them singletons. The specimen was naive CD4+ T cells sorted from blood. These receptors all stem from a man younger than 30 in good health. Both conserved end residues are part of each CDR3. A D gene is named only where the DNA matches it firmly. A clone size is listed for some rows: how often the clone was seen (once, few, many), or a class if it is expanded.

CDR3 | DNA | size | J | D | V
CAWSWGLANEQFF | TGTGCCTGGAGTTGGGGACTAGCGAATGAGCAGTTCTTC | . | TRBJ2-1 | TRBD2 | TRBV30
CASSLAGRGETQYF | TGCGCCAGCAGCTTGGCAGGGAGGGGTGAGACCCAGTACTTC | . | TRBJ2-5 | TRBD2 | TRBV5-1
CASGGKRSGNTIYF | TGTGCCAGCGGGGGAAAACGCTCTGGAAACACCATATATTTT | . | TRBJ1-3 | . | TRBV28
CASSIISGQLLGNQPQHF | TGTGCCAGTAGTATAATTAGCGGGCAGCTCCTCGGAAATCAGCCCCAGCATTTT | . | TRBJ1-5 | . | TRBV19
CASSFPGGVGPEQFF | TGTGCCAGCAGCTTCCCCGGGGGCGTCGGGCCTGAGCAGTTCTTC | . | TRBJ2-1 | . | TRBV7-2
CASSQGQGADTQYF | TGTGCCAGCTCACAGGGTCAGGGCGCAGATACGCAGTATTTT | . | TRBJ2-3 | . | TRBV18
CASSLDGGRLQYF | TGTGCCAGCAGTTTGGACGGTGGTAGGTTACAGTATTTT | . | TRBJ2-3 | . | TRBV6-4
CASSPHRAGDYEQYF | TGCGCCAGCAGCCCCCATAGGGCTGGGGACTACGAGCAGTACTTC | . | TRBJ2-7 | . | TRBV4-3
CASSTDPRGRRGEAFF | TGTGCCAGTAGTACGGATCCCAGAGGGCGGCGGGGCGAAGCTTTCTTT | . | TRBJ1-1 | . | TRBV19
CASSQEPPVGTNEKLFF | TGCGCCAGCAGCCAAGAGCCCCCCGTAGGGACTAATGAAAAACTGTTTTTT | . | TRBJ1-4 | . | TRBV4-1
CANHPGLAGDSSYNEQFF | TGCGCCAATCATCCGGGACTAGCGGGAGACAGCTCCTACAATGAGCAGTTCTTC | . | TRBJ2-1 | TRBD2 | TRBV5-1
CASSLSASEQYF | TGTGCCAGCAGTTTATCAGCTTCGGAGCAGTACTTC | . | TRBJ2-5 | . | TRBV28
CASSDGGYNSPLHF | TGCGCCAGCAGTGATGGGGGTTATAATTCACCCCTCCACTTT | . | TRBJ1-6 | . | TRBV10-1
CASSDETGTGFAFF | TGTGCCAGCAGCGACGAGACCGGGACAGGGTTTGCTTTCTTT | once | TRBJ1-1 | TRBD1 | TRBV2
CASSIDVARAQPQHF | TGTGCCAGTAGTATAGATGTAGCTAGGGCCCAGCCCCAGCATTTT | . | TRBJ1-5 | . | TRBV19
CASSTPSSTGELFF | TGTGCCAGCAGTACGCCATCGAGCACCGGGGAGCTGTTTTTT | . | TRBJ2-2 | . | TRBV6-5
CAISDGGFETQYF | TGTGCCATCAGTGATGGAGGCTTTGAGACCCAGTACTTC | . | TRBJ2-5 | . | TRBV10-3
CASSVGIQETQYF | TGTGCCAGCAGCGTAGGCATCCAAGAGACCCAGTACTTC | . | TRBJ2-5 | . | TRBV9
CATSRTPLAGGSYEQYF | TGTGCCACCAGCAGGACCCCTCTAGCGGGAGGGTCCTACGAGCAGTACTTC | . | TRBJ2-7 | TRBD2 | TRBV15
CASRGLAASSYNEQFF | TGTGCCAGCAGGGGACTAGCTGCTAGCTCCTACAATGAGCAGTTCTTC | once | TRBJ2-1 | TRBD2 | TRBV27
CASRSQEVFSGNTIYF | TGTGCCAGCAGGAGCCAAGAGGTCTTCTCTGGAAACACCATATATTTT | . | TRBJ1-3 | . | TRBV2
CASSHNGISEEAFF | TGTGCCAGCAGCCATAATGGTATTTCAGAGGAAGCTTTCTTT | . | TRBJ1-1 | . | TRBV7-2